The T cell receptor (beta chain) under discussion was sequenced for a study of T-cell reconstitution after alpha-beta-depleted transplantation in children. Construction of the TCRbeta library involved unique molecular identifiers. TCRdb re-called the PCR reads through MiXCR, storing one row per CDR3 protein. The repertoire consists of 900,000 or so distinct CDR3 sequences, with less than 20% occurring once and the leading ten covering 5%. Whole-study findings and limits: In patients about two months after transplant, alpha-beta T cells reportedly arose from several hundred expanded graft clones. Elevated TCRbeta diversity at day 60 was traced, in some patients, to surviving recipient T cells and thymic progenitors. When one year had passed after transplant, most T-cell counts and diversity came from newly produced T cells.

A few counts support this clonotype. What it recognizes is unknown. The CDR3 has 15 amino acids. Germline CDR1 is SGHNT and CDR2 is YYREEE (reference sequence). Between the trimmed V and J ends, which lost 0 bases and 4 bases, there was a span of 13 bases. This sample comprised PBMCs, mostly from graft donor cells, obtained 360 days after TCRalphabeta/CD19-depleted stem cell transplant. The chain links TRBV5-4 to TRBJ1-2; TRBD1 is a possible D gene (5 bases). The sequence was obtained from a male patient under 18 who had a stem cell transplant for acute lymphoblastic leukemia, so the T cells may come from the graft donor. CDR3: CASSLGTGRVYGYTF. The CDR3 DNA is TGTGCCAGCAGCTTGGGGACGGGACGGGTCTATGGCTACACCTTC.